This entry describes one TCR beta chain. Its cognate antigen is unknown. The PCR contained 60 Vbeta and 13 Jbeta primers. Only in-frame clones appear in the TCRdb table, and some are missing; sequencing was by immunoSEQ multiplex PCR. The repertoire consists of around 88,000 clones, with less than 85% occurring once and the leading ten covering less than 2%. This specimen belongs to a study of cytomegalovirus exposure and HLA in healthy donors. General study findings and limits: In a later analysis, TCR beta V- and J-gene trimming was associated with a missense DCLRE1C variant. TRBV6-2, TRBV6-3 and some other V segments were excluded as indistinguishable. Presence/absence comparisons presumed near-even sequencing depth among donors. In most subjects, TCR beta sequences reportedly gave accurate predictions of HLA-A and HLA-B alleles.

The germline CDR1 and CDR2 sequences are MNHEY and SVGAGI. The CDR3 has 15 amino acids. J gave up 3 bases and V 6 bases, and 9 bases lay outside the gene matches. The specimen was PBMCs. The gene calls are TRBV6-5 and TRBJ1-2; 8 bases align to TRBD1. This clonotype was sampled from a male donor in good health and CMV-seronegative. This chain's CDR3 is CASRPTGAKDYGYTF. The DNA for the CDR3 is TGTGCCAGCAGACCGACAGGGGCGAAAGACTATGGCTACACCTTC.